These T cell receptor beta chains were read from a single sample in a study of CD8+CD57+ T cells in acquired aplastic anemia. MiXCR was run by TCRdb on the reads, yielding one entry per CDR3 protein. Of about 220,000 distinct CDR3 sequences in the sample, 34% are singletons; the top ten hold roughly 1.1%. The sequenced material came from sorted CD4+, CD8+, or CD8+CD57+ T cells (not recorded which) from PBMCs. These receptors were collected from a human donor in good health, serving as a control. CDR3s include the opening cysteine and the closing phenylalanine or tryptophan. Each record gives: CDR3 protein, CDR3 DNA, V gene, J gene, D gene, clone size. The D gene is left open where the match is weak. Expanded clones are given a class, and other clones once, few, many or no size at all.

CDR3aa: CSARDPRGRETQYF
CDR3nt: TGCAGTGCTAGAGACCCACGGGGCCGGGAGACCCAGTACTTC
v_gene: TRBV20-1
j_gene: TRBJ2-5
d_gene: .
abundance: many

CDR3aa: CASSLVGSSYEQFF
CDR3nt: TGCGCCAGCAGCTTGGTGGGAAGCTCCTACGAGCAGTTCTTC
v_gene: TRBV5-1
j_gene: TRBJ2-1
d_gene: .
abundance: .

CDR3aa: CASSQSKTQYF
CDR3nt: TGTGCCAGCAGTCAATCGAAGACCCAGTACTTC
v_gene: TRBV6-5
j_gene: TRBJ2-5
d_gene: .
abundance: many

CDR3aa: CASSFGLRGNQPQHF
CDR3nt: TGTGCCAGCAGTTTTGGGCTAAGAGGCAATCAGCCCCAGCATTTT
v_gene: TRBV12-3/TRBV12-4
j_gene: TRBJ1-5
d_gene: .
abundance: many

CDR3aa: CATSDPSGISYNEQFF
CDR3nt: TGTGCCACCAGTGATCCCAGCGGGATCTCCTACAATGAGCAGTTCTTC
v_gene: TRBV24-1
j_gene: TRBJ2-1
d_gene: TRBD2
abundance: many

CDR3aa: CASLDSPFGPLHF
CDR3nt: TGTGCCAGTCTTGACAGTCCCTTTGGGCCCCTCCACTTT
v_gene: TRBV19
j_gene: TRBJ1-6
d_gene: .
abundance: few

CDR3aa: CASSEWGLGTEAFF
CDR3nt: TGTGCCAGCAGTGAATGGGGATTAGGCACTGAAGCTTTCTTT
v_gene: TRBV2
j_gene: TRBJ1-1
d_gene: .
abundance: many

CDR3aa: CASSFKTGVGTNTEAFF
CDR3nt: TGCGCCAGCAGCTTTAAGACAGGGGTCGGGACGAACACTGAAGCTTTCTTT
v_gene: TRBV5-1
j_gene: TRBJ1-1
d_gene: TRBD1
abundance: .

CDR3aa: CASSFGSQSVRNEQYF
CDR3nt: TGCGCCAGCAGCTTTGGGAGTCAGTCGGTAAGGAACGAGCAGTACTTC
v_gene: TRBV5-1
j_gene: TRBJ2-7
d_gene: .
abundance: .

CDR3aa: CATSREGPGNTF
CDR3nt: TGTGCCACCAGCAGAGAAGGTCCCGGAAACACCTTC
v_gene: TRBV15
j_gene: TRBJ1-2
d_gene: .
abundance: .

CDR3aa: CASTPDSSFTEAFF
CDR3nt: TGTGCCAGCACCCCGGACAGCTCATTCACTGAAGCTTTCTTT
v_gene: TRBV12-3/TRBV12-4
j_gene: TRBJ1-1
d_gene: .
abundance: once

CDR3aa: CASSIPGTVQVAFF
CDR3nt: TGCGCCAGCAGCATCCCAGGGACGGTGCAGGTAGCTTTCTTT
v_gene: TRBV4-1
j_gene: TRBJ1-1
d_gene: .
abundance: once

CDR3aa: CATPSVTRSGNTEAFF
CDR3nt: TGTGCCACCCCCTCGGTGACAAGGTCGGGGAACACTGAAGCTTTCTTT
v_gene: TRBV10-3
j_gene: TRBJ1-1
d_gene: .
abundance: few

CDR3aa: CASSLALLGTEAFF
CDR3nt: TGCGCCAGCAGCTTGGCCCTTCTTGGGACTGAAGCTTTCTTT
v_gene: TRBV5-1
j_gene: TRBJ1-1
d_gene: .
abundance: many